This T cell receptor beta chain was recovered during a study of early T cells in non-severe SARS-CoV-2 infection. Separate cDNA molecules each had unique molecular identifiers attached to them. TCRdb processed the 5' RACE reads anew with MiXCR; each CDR3 protein has one entry. The table lists roughly 53,000 distinct CDR3 sequences, 7% to 10% of them singletons. CDR3 length: 13 residues. The germline CDR1 and CDR2 sequences are DFQATT and SNEGSKA (reference sequence). V shed 6 bases, J shed 1 base, and the junction held 3 bases outside the gene matches. The chain recombines TRBV20-1 with TRBJ2-1, with 7 positions matching TRBD2. Sequenced sample: whole blood. This clonotype was obtained from an adult who was a healthcare worker with PCR-confirmed SARS-CoV-2 infection or an uninfected control (not recorded which). For the CDR3, the DNA is TGCAGTGCCCGTAGCGGGTCCTACAATGAGCAGTTCTTC. It encodes CSARSGSYNEQFF.